What follows describes a single TCR beta chain. Some clones are missing from TCRdb's copy, which holds only in-frame ones; the method was immunoSEQ multiplex PCR. There are roughly 60,000 clones in the sample; around 79% occur only once, and around 4.5% lies in the top ten. The data are from a study of PD-L1 blockade in urothelial cancer. Study-wide background: Once treatment had started, blood was analyzed at 3 weeks (second dose) and again at 6 weeks. Blood-derived samples held a median approximately 140,000 T cells.

Per the germline V gene, CDR1 is SGHRS and CDR2 is YFSETQ. Trimming cost V 2 bases and J 1 base; bases outside gene matches: 0. CDR3 size: 15 residues. This TCR came from a man between 65 and 85 years old with urothelial cancer. This sample comprised PBMCs, obtained around atezolizumab (anti-PD-L1) treatment. The J gene is TRBJ2-2, the V gene TRBV5-1; 9 positions agree with TRBD2. The CDR3 loop is CASSFSGGNTGELFF. DNA of the CDR3: TGCGCCAGCAGCTTTAGCGGGGGGAACACCGGGGAGCTGTTTTTT. The whole variable domain, remainder taken from reference TRBV5-1 and TRBJ2-2, is KAGVTQTPRYLIKTRGQQVTLSCSPISGHRSVSWYQQTPGQGLQFLFEYFSETQRNKGNFPGRFSGRQFSNSRSEMNVSTLELGDSALYLCASSFSGGNTGELFFGEGSRLTVL.